A single sample gave rise to the 29 T cell receptor beta chains below, sequenced in a study of T cell responses to AZD1222 COVID-19 vaccine. Repertoires were generated with immunoSEQ multiplex PCR, while TCRdb's copy carries only in-frame clones and drops some. The data hold about 120,000 clones, with 85% to 95% observed a single time. Specimen: peripheral blood, collected 28 days after the second AZD1222 dose. The receptors derive from an adult who received the AZD1222 COVID-19 vaccine.

CDR3 loop: CASSLGWQGNQPQHF. The CDR3 DNA reads TGTGCCAGCAGCCTAGGGTGGCAGGGAAATCAGCCCCAGCATTTT. The J gene is TRBJ1-5, the V gene TRBV7-9, with a tentative D call TRBD1 (5 bases). The CDR3 totals 15 residues. The V gene's germline CDR1 is SEHNR and CDR2 FQNEAQ (reference sequence). V lost 5 bases and J lost 4, with 15 bases in between. The complete variable domain, with remaining parts taken from reference TRBV7-9 and TRBJ1-5, reads DTGVSQNPRHKITKRGQNVTFRCDPISEHNRLYWYRQTLGQGPEFLTYFQNEAQLEKSRLLSDRFSAERPKGSFSTLEIQRTEQGDSAMYLCASSLGWQGNQPQHFGDGTRLSIL.

CDR3 region: CASSSGTSGTQYF. The CDR3 coding sequence is TGTGCCAGTAGTTCCGGGACCAGCGGCACCCAGTACTTC. V gene TRBV19 combines with J gene TRBJ2-5; D is possibly TRBD1 or TRBD2 (5 bases each). The germline V gene encodes CDR1 LNHDA and CDR2 SQIVND (reference sequence). V was trimmed by 5 bases and J by 8 bases, leaving 15 bases between them. This CDR3 comprises 13 residues.

The chain combines TRBV5-4 with TRBJ1-2; D possibly corresponds to TRBD1 (5 bases). The germline gives CDR1 SGHNT, CDR2 YYREEE (reference sequence). V was clipped by 4 bases and J by 3 bases, with 10 bases between them. CDR3 size: 13 residues. CDR3: CASSGGGDYGYTF. The DNA of the CDR3 is TGTGCCAGCAGCGGGGGAGGAGACTATGGCTACACCTTC.

This chain joins TRBV9 and TRBJ2-7; D might be TRBD1 (6 bases). The CDR3 totals 15 residues. Trimming left V 0 bases short and J 7 bases short, with 17 bases between. In germline, CDR1 is SGDLS, CDR2 YYNGEE. This CDR3 is CASSVGAGAVGEQYF. The CDR3 DNA is TGTGCCAGCAGCGTAGGAGCAGGGGCGGTGGGGGAGCAGTACTTC. Filled out from reference TRBV9 and TRBJ2-7, the complete variable domain reads DSGVTQTPKHLITATGQRVTLRCSPRSGDLSVYWYQQSLDQGLQFLIQYYNGEERAKGNILERFSAQQFPDLHSELNLSSLELGDSALYFCASSVGAGAVGEQYFGPGTRLTVT.

This chain joins TRBV19 and TRBJ1-5, with D possibly TRBD1 on 5 matching bases. The CDR3 spans 17 residues. V lost 10 bases and J lost 1, with 23 bases in between. CDR1 LNHDA and CDR2 SQIVND come from the germline V gene (reference sequence). The CDR3 DNA follows: TGTGCCACCAGTCGGTCTCGGATTAGACAGAGCAATCAGCCCCAGCATTTT. Translation: CATSRSRIRQSNQPQHF.

This clone appeared a single time. The gene calls are TRBV3-1 (or the pseudogene TRBV3-2) and TRBJ2-7; D uncertain. Trimming left V 1 base short and J 2 bases short, with 9 bases between. The CDR3 length is 14 residues. Per the germline V gene, CDR1 is LGHDT and CDR2 is YNNKEL (reference sequence). In DNA, the CDR3 is TGTGCCAGCAGCCAAGCCCGTGCACCCTACGAGCAGTACTTC. Amino acids: CASSQARAPYEQYF.

This clone was counted a single time. This chain links TRBV4-3 with TRBJ2-5; possible D gene TRBD2, 6 bases. V shed 0 bases and J shed 3 bases, with 8 bases lying between them. This CDR3 has 14 residues. CDR1 and CDR2 from the germline V gene are LGHNA and YSLEER. The CDR3 DNA reads as TGCGCCAGCAGCCAAGATTGGAGGGAAGAGACCCAGTACTTC. As protein: CASSQDWREETQYF.

The chain carries TRBV7-2 and TRBJ1-6; D is perhaps TRBD1 (6 bases). Germline V lookup: CDR1 SGHTA, CDR2 FQGNSA. V was pared by 5 bases and J by 7 bases, with 18 bases between. This CDR3 has 16 amino acids. CDR3 in DNA: TGTGCCAGCAGCACCTATTTCGGGGGGCAGAATTCACCCCTCCACTTT. This translates into CASSTYFGGQNSPLHF.

This clone was counted only a few times. The chain uses TRBV7-2 and TRBJ2-7, with D hard to call. Per the germline V gene, CDR1 is SGHTA and CDR2 is FQGNSA. Trimming removed 1 base at V and 9 bases at J, with 10 bases between. This CDR3 comprises 12 residues. CDR3 region: CASSLEGLRQYF. As DNA, the CDR3 is TGTGCCAGCAGCTTAGAGGGTTTACGGCAGTACTTC. Full variable domain (outside the CDR3, taken from reference TRBV7-2 and TRBJ2-7): GAGVSQSPSNKVTEKGKDVELRCDPISGHTALYWYRQSLGQGLEFLIYFQGNSAPDKSGLPSDRFSAERTGGSVSTLTIQRTQQEDSAVYLCASSLEGLRQYFGPGTRLTVT.

This chain links TRBV27 with TRBJ2-7; D gene uncertain. V was cut by 5 bases and J by 6 bases, with 17 bases left in between. The CDR3 sequence is 14 residues long. Germline assignment: CDR1 MNHEY and CDR2 SMNVEV (reference sequence). The CDR3: CASSPQSTSPEQYF. The CDR3 nucleotides read TGTGCCAGCAGTCCTCAATCCACCTCGCCCGAGCAGTACTTC.

V and J are TRBV9 and TRBJ2-1; possibly TRBD1 or TRBD2 for D (5 bases each). The germline V and J ends were trimmed by 7 bases and 10 bases, with 9 bases remaining between them. Looked up from germline, CDR1 is SGDLS and CDR2 is YYNGEE. The CDR3 runs to 10 residues. CDR3 nucleotide sequence: TGTGCCAGCTCCGGGACGGAGCAGTTCTTC. The encoded protein is CASSGTEQFF.

The J gene is TRBJ1-1, the V gene TRBV2, with D perhaps TRBD1 (5 bases). Germline values: CDR1 SNHLY, CDR2 FYNNEI. Trimming removed 4 bases from V and 4 bases from J, with 10 bases in between. The CDR3 is 13 residues long. The CDR3 loop is CASSVQGSTEAFF. CDR3 DNA: TGTGCCAGCAGTGTTCAGGGTTCCACTGAAGCTTTCTTT.

As concerns this clone: A junction boundary mismatches the germline segment, possibly from a read error. The rearrangement links TRBV5-1 to TRBJ2-5; D might be TRBD1 or TRBD2, each matching 5 bases. There are 12 residues in the CDR3. From germline, CDR1 is SGHRS and CDR2 YFSETQ. The CDR3 loop reads CASSLVGEIQYF. The CDR3 DNA follows: TGCGCCAGCAGCTTGGTAGGGGAGATCCAGTACTTC.

The CDR3 region is CSVVRAYEQYF. The CDR3 DNA follows: TGCAGCGTTGTTCGGGCCTACGAGCAGTACTTC. The V gene is TRBV29-1, the J gene TRBJ2-7, with D unclear. Deletions cut 4 bases from V and 2 bases from J, with 6 bases between. CDR1 is SQVTM and CDR2 is ANQGSEA in the germline V gene. The CDR3 sequence is 11 residues long.

The genes are TRBV30 and TRBJ1-3; 8 positions agree with TRBD1. This CDR3 is 14 amino acids long. Germline CDR1 and CDR2: GTSNPN and SVGIG (reference sequence). After removal of 5 bases from V and 2 bases from J, the junction contained 5 bases not matched to a gene. CDR3 sequence reads: CAWASTGAGNTIYF. CDR3 nucleotide sequence: TGTGCCTGGGCATCGACAGGGGCTGGAAACACCATATATTTT.

V is TRBV5-4 and J is TRBJ1-1; the D is unclear. V lost 4 bases, J lost 6 bases, and 16 bases lay in between. Germline V gene data show CDR1 as SGHNT and CDR2 as YYREEE (reference sequence). This CDR3 region has 14 residues. CDR3 region: CASSPIPSSAEAFF. In DNA form, the CDR3 reads TGTGCCAGCAGCCCGATCCCCTCCTCCGCTGAAGCTTTCTTT.

The rearrangement links TRBV7-9 to TRBJ2-1; 7 bases fit TRBD2. Germline assignment: CDR1 SEHNR and CDR2 FQNEAQ (reference sequence). With 6 bases clipped from V and 8 bases from J, the junction kept 4 bases outside the gene matches. This CDR3 is built from 12 residues. CDR3 residues: CASSPTSDEQFF. The CDR3 DNA follows: TGTGCCAGCAGTCCTACTAGCGATGAGCAGTTCTTC.

V gene TRBV24-1 combines with J gene TRBJ1-4, with D hard to call. Trimming shortened V by 2 bases and J by 1 base, and 19 bases separated the two germline ends. The CDR3 is 19 residues long. In germline, CDR1 is KGHDR, CDR2 SFDVKD. The CDR3 loop is CATSDSEAVGGLTNEKLFF. Here the CDR3 DNA reads TGTGCCACCAGTGATTCCGAGGCAGTTGGAGGGTTAACTAATGAAAAACTGTTTTTT.

This clone was found a few times. The chain has TRBV5-4 and TRBJ1-4; D uncertain. The CDR3 length is 13 residues. Germline V gene data show CDR1 as SGHNT and CDR2 as YYREEE (reference sequence). The V end was cut by 4 bases, the J end by 4 bases, with 8 bases between. CDR3 sequence: CASSANSNEKLFF. The CDR3 DNA is TGTGCCAGCAGCGCCAATAGTAATGAAAAACTGTTTTTT.

V usage is TRBV9 and J usage is TRBJ2-1, with TRBD2 identical over 8 bases. Unmatched junction bases numbered 6, after V lost 0 bases and J lost 4 bases. CDR3 length: 16 residues. Per the germline V gene, CDR1 is SGDLS and CDR2 is YYNGEE. The CDR3 here is CASSVGPREGYNEQFF. The CDR3 DNA sequence: TGTGCCAGCAGCGTAGGCCCCCGGGAGGGTTACAATGAGCAGTTCTTC.

This sequence joins TRBV29-1 and TRBJ1-5, with 8 bases identical to TRBD1. CDR1 is SQVTM and CDR2 is ANQGSEA in the germline V gene. The CDR3 runs to 13 residues. V shed 6 bases and J 4 bases; nucleotides not matched to a gene: 5. The CDR3 protein is CSVGQGMNQPQHF. CDR3 sequence (DNA): TGCAGCGTCGGACAGGGTATGAATCAGCCCCAGCATTTT.

The J gene is TRBJ1-1, the V gene TRBV11-2; no reliable D call. The CDR3 runs to 15 residues. Germline V gene data show CDR1 as SGHAT and CDR2 as FQNNGV. Trimming cost V 6 bases and J 0 bases, with 14 bases left between them. CDR3 residues: CASSSHGGLNTEAFF. The CDR3, as DNA: TGTGCCAGCAGTTCACACGGCGGTTTGAACACTGAAGCTTTCTTT.

The CDR3 is CASSQGLAGRDTQYF. CDR3 bases: TGCGCCAGCAGCCAAGGACTAGCGGGGAGAGATACGCAGTATTTT. V gene TRBV4-3 combines with J gene TRBJ2-3; the match to TRBD2 covers 11 bases. J gave up 5 bases and V 1 base, and 2 bases lay outside the gene matches. In germline, CDR1 is LGHNA, CDR2 YSLEER. CDR3 size: 15 residues.

The V gene is TRBV7-2, the J gene TRBJ2-5, with TRBD2 matching 9 bases. Unmatched junction bases numbered 8, after V lost 0 bases and J lost 0 bases. In germline, CDR1 is SGHTA, CDR2 FQGNSA. This CDR3 contains 18 residues. Here the CDR3 DNA reads TGTGCCAGCAGCTTAGCCAGCAGCGGGGGGAGGTACCAAGAGACCCAGTACTTC. This translates into CASSLASSGGRYQETQYF.

The V and J genes are TRBV2 and TRBJ2-1; D might be TRBD1 (6 bases). This CDR3 has 13 residues. With 10 bases removed from V and 5 bases from J, the gap between germline ends came to 15 bases. CDR1 and CDR2 (germline): SNHLY, FYNNEI. CDR3 bases: TGTGCCACGACGGGACACGAAAACAATGAGCAGTTCTTC. It codes for CATTGHENNEQFF.

V is TRBV9 and J is TRBJ2-1; TRBD2 is a possible D gene (6 bases). The CDR3 covers 15 residues. CDR1 is SGDLS, CDR2 YYNGEE, per germline. Trimming removed 4 bases at V and 6 bases at J, with 17 bases between. CDR3 DNA sequence: TGTGCCAGCAGCCCCCGAGGTGCGGGGAGCAATGAGCAGTTCTTC. Translation: CASSPRGAGSNEQFF.

This clone was seen only once. CDR3 DNA: TGTGCCAGCAGCTTAGAGGGGCGGGGGGTTGGCACAGATACGCAGTATTTT. Protein sequence: CASSLEGRGVGTDTQYF. V is TRBV7-2 and J is TRBJ2-3; 8 nucleotides match TRBD2. The germline V gene encodes CDR1 SGHTA and CDR2 FQGNSA. The CDR3 has 17 amino acids. Unmatched junction bases numbered 7, after V lost 1 base and J lost 1 base.

The chain has TRBV2 and TRBJ2-7; 7 nucleotides line up with TRBD1. Germline values: CDR1 SNHLY, CDR2 FYNNEI. CDR3 length: 13 residues. J lost 2 bases, V lost 6 bases, and 4 bases had no gene match. As DNA, the CDR3 is TGTGCCAGCAGCGGACAGGTTGCCTACGAGCAGTACTTC. Residues: CASSGQVAYEQYF.

The chain combines TRBV10-1 with TRBJ1-4; D is uncertain. The CDR3 runs 16 residues. CDR1 and CDR2 from the germline V gene are WNHNN and SYGVQD (reference sequence). Trimming stripped 0 bases from V and 0 bases from J, with 8 bases between. As DNA, the CDR3 is TGCGCCAGCAGTGAGTCGCGGGCTGCAACTAATGAAAAACTGTTTTTT. It encodes CASSESRAATNEKLFF.